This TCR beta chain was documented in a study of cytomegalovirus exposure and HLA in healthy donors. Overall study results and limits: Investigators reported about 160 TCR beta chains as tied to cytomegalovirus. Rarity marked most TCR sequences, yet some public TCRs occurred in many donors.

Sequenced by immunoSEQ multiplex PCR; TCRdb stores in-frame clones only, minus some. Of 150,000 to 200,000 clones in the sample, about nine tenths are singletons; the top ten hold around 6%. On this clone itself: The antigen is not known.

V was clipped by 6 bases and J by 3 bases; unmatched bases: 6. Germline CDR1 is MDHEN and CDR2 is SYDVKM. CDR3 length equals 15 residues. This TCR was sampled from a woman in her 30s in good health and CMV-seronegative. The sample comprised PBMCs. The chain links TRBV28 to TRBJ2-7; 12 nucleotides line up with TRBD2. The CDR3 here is CASSDSGLAGYEQYF. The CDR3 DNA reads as TGTGCCAGCAGCGATTCGGGACTAGCGGGCTACGAGCAGTACTTC.